This TCR beta chain is drawn from a study of cytomegalovirus exposure and HLA in healthy donors. Comments on this clone: Its target is unknown.

Germline-derived CDR1 and CDR2 are MDHEN and SYDVKM. V lost 5 bases, J lost 7 bases, and 14 bases lay in between. This CDR3 contains 14 residues. Overall study findings and caveats: Indistinguishable V segments, including TRBV6-2 and TRBV6-3, were excluded. A later analysis reportedly identified an Asian-associated ancestry cluster as carrying fewer N-insertions than the roughly 670-donor mean.

Primers for the PCR totalled 60 Vbeta and 13 Jbeta. Only in-frame clones appear in the TCRdb table, and some are missing; sequencing was by immunoSEQ multiplex PCR. The table includes 65,000 to 85,000 clones, roughly 89% detected once. This TCR came from a woman aged 25 to 39 in good health and CMV-seronegative. Source material: PBMCs. The rearrangement uses TRBV28 and TRBJ1-4; D is undetermined. The CDR3 sequence is CASSDTSVTEKLFF. In DNA, the CDR3 is TGTGCCAGCAGTGACACCTCAGTAACTGAAAAACTGTTTTTT.